These 5 T cell receptor beta chains were all obtained from the same sample, sequenced in a study of blood T cell repertoires in COVID-19. The table came from immunoSEQ multiplex PCR; TCRdb's copy has only in-frame clones and leaves some out. The table includes over 200,000 clones, 70% to 90% detected once. Specimen: peripheral blood. Receptor source: a woman aged 30 to 39 with acute or convalescent COVID-19.

As DNA, the CDR3 is TGTGCCAGCAGTTCCGGGACAGGGGACCACGAGCAGTACTTC. Protein: CASSSGTGDHEQYF. The J gene is TRBJ2-7, the V gene TRBV27; 10 bases fit TRBD1. CDR1 and CDR2 from the germline V gene are MNHEY and SMNVEV (reference sequence). The CDR3 covers 14 residues. Trimming removed 4 bases from V and 5 bases from J; junction bases left unmatched: 5.

This chain links TRBV5-8 with TRBJ2-1; 9 nucleotides align to TRBD2. The germline gives CDR1 SGHTS, CDR2 YDEGEE. The CDR3 consists of 16 residues. The trim removed 2 bases at V and 7 bases at J, leaving 10 bases unmatched. CDR3 DNA sequence: TGTGCCAGCAGCTTCGATAAGCGGGAGGTTTGGAATGAGCAGTTCTTC. Its translation is CASSFDKREVWNEQFF.

The V call is TRBV5-6, the J call TRBJ1-5; no definite D call. V lost 0 bases to trimming and J lost 3 bases, with 13 bases between them. The CDR3 is 16 residues long. The germline V gene has CDR1 SGHDT and CDR2 YYEEEE. In DNA, the CDR3 is TGTGCCAGCAGCTTGGCCGGGGTGGCCTACAATCAGCCCCAGCATTTT. Encoded protein: CASSLAGVAYNQPQHF.

CDR3 in DNA: TGTGCCAGCAGCTTAAGGGGGCCCCGCAATGAGCAGTTCTTC. This translates into CASSLRGPRNEQFF. The V and J genes are TRBV13 and TRBJ2-1, with TRBD1 identical over 7 bases. The CDR3 is 14 residues long. Trimming cost V 2 bases and J 6 bases; bases outside gene matches: 4. Germline lookup yields CDR1 PRHDT and CDR2 FYEKMQ (reference sequence).

The chain carries TRBV30 and TRBJ2-1; 9 bases match TRBD2. The CDR3 sequence is 14 residues long. The germline gives CDR1 GTSNPN, CDR2 SVGIG (reference sequence). Germline trimming cut 0 bases from V and 9 bases from J; bases unmatched to any gene: 6. CDR3 amino acids: CAWSVGGRASEQFF. In DNA form, the CDR3 reads TGTGCCTGGAGTGTTGGCGGGAGGGCTTCTGAGCAGTTCTTC.